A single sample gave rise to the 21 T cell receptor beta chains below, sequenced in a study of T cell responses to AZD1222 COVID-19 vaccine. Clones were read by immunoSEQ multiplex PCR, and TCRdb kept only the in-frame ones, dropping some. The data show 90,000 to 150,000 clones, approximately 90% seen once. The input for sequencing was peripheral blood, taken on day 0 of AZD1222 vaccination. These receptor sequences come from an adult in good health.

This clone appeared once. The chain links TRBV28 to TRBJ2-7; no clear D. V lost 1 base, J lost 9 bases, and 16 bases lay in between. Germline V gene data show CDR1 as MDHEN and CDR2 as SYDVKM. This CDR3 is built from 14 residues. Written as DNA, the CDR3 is TGTGCCAGCAGTTTATTAGGCGGAGCTACGGTGCAGTACTTC. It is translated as CASSLLGGATVQYF.

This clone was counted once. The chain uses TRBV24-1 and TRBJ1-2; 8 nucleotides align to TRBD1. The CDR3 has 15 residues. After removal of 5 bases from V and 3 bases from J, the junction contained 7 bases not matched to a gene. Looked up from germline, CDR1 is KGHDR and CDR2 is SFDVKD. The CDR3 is CATSGPLTGDYGYTF. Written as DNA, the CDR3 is TGTGCCACCAGTGGGCCCCTGACAGGGGACTATGGCTACACCTTC.

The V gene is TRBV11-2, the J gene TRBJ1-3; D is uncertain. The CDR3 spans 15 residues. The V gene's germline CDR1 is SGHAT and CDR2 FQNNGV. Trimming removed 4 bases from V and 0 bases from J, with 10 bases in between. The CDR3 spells CASSSQGRSGNTIYF. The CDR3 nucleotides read TGTGCCAGCAGCTCTCAAGGCCGCTCTGGAAACACCATATATTTT.

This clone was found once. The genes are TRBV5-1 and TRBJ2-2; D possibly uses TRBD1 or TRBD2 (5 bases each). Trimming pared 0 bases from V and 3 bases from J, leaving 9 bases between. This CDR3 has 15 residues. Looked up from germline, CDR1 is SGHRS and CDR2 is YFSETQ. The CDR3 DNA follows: TGCGCCAGCAGCTTGGCTCTGGGGGACACCGGGGAGCTGTTTTTT. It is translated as CASSLALGDTGELFF. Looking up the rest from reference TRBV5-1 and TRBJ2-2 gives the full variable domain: KAGVTQTPRYLIKTRGQQVTLSCSPISGHRSVSWYQQTPGQGLQFLFEYFSETQRNKGNFPGRFSGRQFSNSRSEMNVSTLELGDSALYLCASSLALGDTGELFFGEGSRLTVL.

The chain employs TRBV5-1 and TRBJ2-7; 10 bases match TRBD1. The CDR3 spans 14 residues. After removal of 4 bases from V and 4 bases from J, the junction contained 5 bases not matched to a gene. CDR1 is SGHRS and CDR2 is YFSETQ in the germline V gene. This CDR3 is CASSRDRGLYEQYF. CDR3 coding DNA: TGCGCCAGCAGCAGAGACAGGGGGCTGTACGAGCAGTACTTC.

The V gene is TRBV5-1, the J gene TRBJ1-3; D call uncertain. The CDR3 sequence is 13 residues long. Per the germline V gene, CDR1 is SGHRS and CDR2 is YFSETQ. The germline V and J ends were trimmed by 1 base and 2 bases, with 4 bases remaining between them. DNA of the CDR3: TGCGCCAGCAGCTTGTGGGCTGGAAACACCATATATTTT. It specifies CASSLWAGNTIYF.

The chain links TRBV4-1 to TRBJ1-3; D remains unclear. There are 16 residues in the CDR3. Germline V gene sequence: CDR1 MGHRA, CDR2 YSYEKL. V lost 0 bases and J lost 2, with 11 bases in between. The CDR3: CASSQDRGGTGNTIYF. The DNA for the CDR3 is TGCGCCAGCAGCCAAGATCGGGGAGGGACTGGAAACACCATATATTTT.

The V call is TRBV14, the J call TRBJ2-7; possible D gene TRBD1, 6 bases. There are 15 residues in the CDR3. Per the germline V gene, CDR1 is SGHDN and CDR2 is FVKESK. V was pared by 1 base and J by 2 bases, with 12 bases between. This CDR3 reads CASSQVTGNAYEQYF. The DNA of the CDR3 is TGTGCCAGCAGCCAAGTGACAGGTAACGCCTACGAGCAGTACTTC.

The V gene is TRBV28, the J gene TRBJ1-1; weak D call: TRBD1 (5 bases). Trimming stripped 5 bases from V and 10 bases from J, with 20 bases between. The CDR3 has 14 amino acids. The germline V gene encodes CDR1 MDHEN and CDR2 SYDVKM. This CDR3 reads CASSPAPQGWRAFF. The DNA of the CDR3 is TGTGCCAGCAGTCCCGCCCCCCAGGGATGGAGAGCTTTCTTT.

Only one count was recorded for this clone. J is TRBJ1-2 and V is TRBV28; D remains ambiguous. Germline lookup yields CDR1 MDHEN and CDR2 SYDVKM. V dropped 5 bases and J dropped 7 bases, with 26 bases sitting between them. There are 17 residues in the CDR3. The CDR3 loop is CASSPIIGGVRSLGYTF. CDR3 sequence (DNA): TGTGCCAGCAGTCCTATTATTGGAGGAGTAAGGAGCCTTGGCTACACCTTC.

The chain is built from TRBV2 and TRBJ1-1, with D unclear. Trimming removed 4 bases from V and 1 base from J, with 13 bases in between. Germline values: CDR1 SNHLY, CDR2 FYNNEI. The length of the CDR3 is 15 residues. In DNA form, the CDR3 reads TGTGCCAGCAGTGCCACCCAGACACCGAACACTGAAGCTTTCTTT. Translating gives CASSATQTPNTEAFF.

The CDR3 here is CASSFEGLREKLFF. The CDR3 nucleotides read TGTGCCAGCTCATTTGAAGGGTTGAGGGAAAAACTGTTTTTT. The chain carries TRBV18 and TRBJ1-4; D call uncertain. The V and J ends lost 5 bases and 8 bases respectively, with 15 bases between them. The germline V gene encodes CDR1 KGHSH and CDR2 LQKENI. This CDR3 has 14 amino acids.

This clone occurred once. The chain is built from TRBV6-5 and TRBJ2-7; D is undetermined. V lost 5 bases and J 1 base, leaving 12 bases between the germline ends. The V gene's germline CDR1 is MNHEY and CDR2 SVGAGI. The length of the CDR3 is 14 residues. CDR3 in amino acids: CASSPRRGSYEQYF. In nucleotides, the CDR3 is TGTGCCAGCAGTCCACGAAGAGGATCCTACGAGCAGTACTTC.

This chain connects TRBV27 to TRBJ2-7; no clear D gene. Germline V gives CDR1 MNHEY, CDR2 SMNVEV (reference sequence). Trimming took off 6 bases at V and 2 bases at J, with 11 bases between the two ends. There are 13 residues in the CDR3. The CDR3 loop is CASSPLRAYEQYF. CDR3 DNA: TGTGCCAGCAGCCCCCTTAGGGCCTACGAGCAGTACTTC.

The CDR3 loop is CASSPPGLGGEQYF. The DNA for the CDR3 is TGTGCCAGCAGTCCCCCGGGCCTGGGGGGGGAGCAGTACTTC. The chain carries TRBV28 and TRBJ2-7; TRBD2 matches 7 bases. CDR1 and CDR2 (germline): MDHEN, SYDVKM. V lost 5 bases and J lost 7; bases outside the gene matches: 11. The CDR3 covers 14 residues.

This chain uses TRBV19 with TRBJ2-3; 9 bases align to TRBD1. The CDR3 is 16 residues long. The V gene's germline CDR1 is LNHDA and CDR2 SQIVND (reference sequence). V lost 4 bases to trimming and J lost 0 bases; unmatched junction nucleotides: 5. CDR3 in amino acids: CASSTTGGASTDTQYF. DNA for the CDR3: TGTGCCAGTAGTACAACAGGGGGCGCGAGCACAGATACGCAGTATTTT.

CDR3 nucleotide sequence: TGCGCCAGCAGCCAAGTTCCACAGCCCTACAATGAGCAGTTCTTC. Residues: CASSQVPQPYNEQFF. V is TRBV4-1 and J is TRBJ2-1; D gene uncertain. Germline CDR1 reads MGHRA; CDR2 reads YSYEKL. CDR3 length: 15 amino acids. Between the trimmed V and J ends, which lost 1 base and 2 bases, there was a span of 9 bases.

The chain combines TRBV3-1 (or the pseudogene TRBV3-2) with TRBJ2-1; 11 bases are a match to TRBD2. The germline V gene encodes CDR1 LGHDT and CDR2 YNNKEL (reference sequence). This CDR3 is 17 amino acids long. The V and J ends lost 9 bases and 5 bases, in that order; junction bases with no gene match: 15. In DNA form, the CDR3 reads TGTGCCAGTGCGCCGACTAGCGGGAAACCTGGGGACAATGAGCAGTTCTTC. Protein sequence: CASAPTSGKPGDNEQFF.

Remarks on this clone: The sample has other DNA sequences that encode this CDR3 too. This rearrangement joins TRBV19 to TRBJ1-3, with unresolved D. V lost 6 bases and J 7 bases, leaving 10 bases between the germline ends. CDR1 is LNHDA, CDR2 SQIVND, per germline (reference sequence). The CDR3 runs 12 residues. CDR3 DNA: TGTGCCAGTAGGTCTTCGGGGAACACCATATATTTT. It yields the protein CASRSSGNTIYF.

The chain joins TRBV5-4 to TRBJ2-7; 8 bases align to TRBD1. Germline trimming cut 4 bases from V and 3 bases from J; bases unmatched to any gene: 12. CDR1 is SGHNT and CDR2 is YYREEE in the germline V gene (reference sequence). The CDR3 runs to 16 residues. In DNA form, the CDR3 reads TGTGCCAGCAGCGCCCCCGGGACAGGAAACGACTACGAGCAGTACTTC. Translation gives CASSAPGTGNDYEQYF.

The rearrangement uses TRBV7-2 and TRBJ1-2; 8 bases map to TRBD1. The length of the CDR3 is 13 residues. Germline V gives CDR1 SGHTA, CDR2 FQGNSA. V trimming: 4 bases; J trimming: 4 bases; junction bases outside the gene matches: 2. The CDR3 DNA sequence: TGTGCCAGCAGCTCAGGGGGCGTCTATGGCTACACCTTC. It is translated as CASSSGGVYGYTF.